Listed here are 5 T cell receptor beta chains from one sample, sequenced in a study of shared clonotypes between healthy human individuals. Clones were sequenced by immunoSEQ multiplex PCR, and TCRdb holds only the in-frame ones, with some missing. The table lists 2 million to 3 million clones, approximately 92% of them singletons. Sample: naive CD4+ T cells sorted from blood. Noted subset: CD45RA+ positively selected. These receptors all stem from a man aged 18 to 35 in good health.

This clone was counted once. The chain employs TRBV7-9 and TRBJ2-1, with 9 bases lining up with TRBD2. The length of the CDR3 is 16 residues. J was trimmed by 5 bases and V by 5 bases; bases with no gene match: 10. The germline CDR1 and CDR2 sequences are SEHNR and FQNEAQ (reference sequence). The CDR3 is CASSPGLAGMHNEQFF. For the CDR3, the DNA is TGTGCCAGCAGCCCCGGGCTAGCGGGGATGCACAATGAGCAGTTCTTC.

V and J are TRBV7-6 and TRBJ2-1; 8 bases agree with TRBD1. Germline V CDR1 and CDR2: SGHVS, FNYEAQ. The CDR3 extends over 15 amino acids. Germline trimming cut 5 bases from V and 4 bases from J; bases unmatched to any gene: 7. The CDR3 sequence is CASSPRDRQYNEQFF. The CDR3, as DNA: TGTGCCAGCAGCCCCCGGGACAGGCAATACAATGAGCAGTTCTTC.

The chain has TRBV9 and TRBJ2-5, with 9 nucleotides matching TRBD1. CDR1 SGDLS and CDR2 YYNGEE come from the germline V gene. J gave up 5 bases and V 7 bases, and 6 bases lay outside the gene matches. CDR3 size: 13 residues. The CDR3 here is CASSTGGGETQYF. The DNA for the CDR3 is TGTGCCAGCTCGACAGGGGGAGGGGAGACCCAGTACTTC. Based on the CDR3 plus reference TRBV9 and TRBJ2-5, the full variable domain is DSGVTQTPKHLITATGQRVTLRCSPRSGDLSVYWYQQSLDQGLQFLIQYYNGEERAKGNILERFSAQQFPDLHSELNLSSLELGDSALYFCASSTGGGETQYFGPGTRLLVL.

The chain couples TRBV19 to TRBJ2-5, with TRBD1 matching 11 bases. CDR1 is LNHDA and CDR2 is SQIVND in the germline V gene (reference sequence). This CDR3 comprises 15 residues. J lost 3 bases, V lost 5 bases, and 5 bases had no gene match. CDR3 sequence reads: CASSPWTGGEETQYF. CDR3 in DNA: TGTGCCAGTAGTCCGTGGACAGGGGGCGAAGAGACCCAGTACTTC. Based on the CDR3 plus reference TRBV19 and TRBJ2-5, the full variable domain is DGGITQSPKYLFRKEGQNVTLSCEQNLNHDAMYWYRQDPGQGLRLIYYSQIVNDFQKGDIAEGYSVSREKKESFPLTVTSAQKNPTAFYLCASSPWTGGEETQYFGPGTRLLVL.

The chain recombines TRBV9 with TRBJ1-1; 8 bases match TRBD1. Germline loops: CDR1 SGDLS, CDR2 YYNGEE. The CDR3 runs to 17 residues. With V trimmed by 6 bases and J by 5 bases, 18 bases remained unmatched. The CDR3 nucleotides read TGTGCCAGCACCCCCCCCTGGCAGGGGGCGAAAGGGACTGAAGCTTTCTTT. This sequence encodes CASTPPWQGAKGTEAFF.